Below are 8 T cell receptor beta chains sequenced from a single sample in a study of metastatic and nonmetastatic thyroid tumors. Through MiXCR, TCRdb re-clonotyped the PCR reads. The sample records over 15,000 clones, roughly 25% being singletons. Nobody among the patients had been given any treatment before thyroid surgery. The sequenced material came from tumor tissue. These TCRs come from a female donor with papillary thyroid cancer or a benign thyroid nodule (not recorded which). Some clones in this sample may be carry-over from other donors' samples.

J is TRBJ2-3 and V is TRBV4-1, with no clear D. Trimming removed 1 base from V and 2 bases from J, with 10 bases in between. CDR3 size: 15 residues. The V gene's germline CDR1 is MGHRA and CDR2 YSYEKL. CDR3 DNA: TGCGCCAGCAGCCAAGTTTTTCTTCCCACAGATACGCAGTATTTT. This sequence encodes CASSQVFLPTDTQYF.

This clone has just a few counts. The junction does not match germline at one end; this may be a read error. CDR3 sequence (DNA): TGTCCTATCCCCAGCGGGGGGACAAGGATCTCCTACGAGCAATACTTC. Its translation: CPIPSGGTRISYEQYF. The chain links TRBV6-1 to TRBJ2-7, with 9 positions matching TRBD2. Germline assignment: CDR1 MNHNS and CDR2 SASEGT. This CDR3 is 16 amino acids long.

This clone was found a few times. The chain combines TRBV6-2 or TRBV6-3 with TRBJ1-2; TRBD1 matches 9 bases. In germline, CDR1 is MNHEY, CDR2 SVGEGT. The J segment lost 3 bases and the V segment lost 5 bases, leaving 7 bases of the junction unmatched. CDR3 size: 15 residues. Written as DNA, the CDR3 is TGTGCCAGCAGTGATGGACAGGGGAACTACTATGGCTACACCTTC. This gives the protein CASSDGQGNYYGYTF.

This clone was counted once. V and J are TRBV20-1 and TRBJ2-5, with 9 bases lining up with TRBD2. With 0 bases clipped from V and 1 base from J, the junction kept 6 bases outside the gene matches. The CDR3 totals 16 residues. CDR1 is DFQATT, CDR2 SNEGSKA, per germline (reference sequence). Here the CDR3 reads CSARDLAGAIQETQYF. The DNA for the CDR3 is TGCAGTGCTAGAGATTTAGCGGGGGCAATCCAAGAGACCCAGTACTTC.

This clone was observed many times. The chain recombines TRBV5-8 with TRBJ1-4; tentatively, D is TRBD1 (5 bases). This CDR3 is 13 amino acids long. Germline V gene sequence: CDR1 SGHTS, CDR2 YDEGEE. V was clipped by 4 bases and J by 12 bases, with 16 bases between them. Here the CDR3 DNA reads TGTGCCAGCAGCCTACTCCAGGGAGGGGAACTGTTTTTT. Translated: CASSLLQGGELFF.

The sample holds many counts of this clone. This sample also contains other DNA sequences that code for the same CDR3. The V gene is TRBV20-1, the J gene TRBJ2-1, with 13 bases fitting TRBD2. Germline CDR1 reads DFQATT; CDR2 reads SNEGSKA (reference sequence). With 2 bases clipped from V and 8 bases from J, the junction kept 9 bases outside the gene matches. The CDR3 is 16 residues long. The CDR3 DNA reads as TGCAGTGCTAGACCTCGGACTAGCGGGAGTTCCTATGAGCAGTTCTTC. Translating gives CSARPRTSGSSYEQFF.

The rearrangement links TRBV11-3 to TRBJ1-2, with D uncertain. Trimming took 5 bases from V and 6 from J, leaving 10 bases between them. From germline, CDR1 is SGHNT and CDR2 YENEEA. This CDR3 is 12 amino acids long. DNA for the CDR3: TGTGCCAGCAGCACTCGGCCCAATGGCTACACCTTC. Translation gives CASSTRPNGYTF.

The gene calls are TRBV5-6 and TRBJ2-7, with TRBD1 matching 7 bases. This CDR3 spans 14 amino acids. Germline V CDR1 and CDR2: SGHDT, YYEEEE. Unmatched junction bases numbered 14, after V lost 9 bases and J lost 5 bases. CDR3 protein: CATARGGFGHEQYF. CDR3 DNA: TGTGCCACCGCTCGAGGGGGCTTTGGGCACGAGCAGTACTTC.